Presented here are 11 T cell receptor beta chains from one specimen sequenced in a study of blood T cell repertoires in COVID-19. The data were produced by immunoSEQ multiplex PCR, yet TCRdb's version contains in-frame clones alone and is incomplete. The table includes approximately 77,000 clones, around 69% detected once. Material for sequencing was peripheral blood. The receptors were sampled from a man in his sixties or seventies with active or convalescent COVID-19.

The V call is TRBV6-1, the J call TRBJ1-5; TRBD1 might be the D (6 bases). The V end was cut by 5 bases, the J end by 5 bases, with 13 bases between. CDR3 length equals 14 residues. Looked up from germline, CDR1 is MNHNS and CDR2 is SASEGT. CDR3 nucleotide sequence: TGTGCCAGCAGTTATGAAGGGGGAGATCAGCCCCAGCATTTT. Residues: CASSYEGGDQPQHF.

V and J are TRBV27 and TRBJ2-1; 11 bases line up with TRBD2. Germline CDR1 and CDR2: MNHEY and SMNVEV (reference sequence). With 10 bases clipped from V and 3 bases from J, the junction kept 11 bases outside the gene matches. This CDR3 comprises 16 residues. The CDR3 reads CAIGASGTSGYNEQFF. Written as DNA, the CDR3 is TGTGCCATCGGGGCGTCCGGGACTAGCGGCTACAATGAGCAGTTCTTC.

The chain is built from TRBV2 and TRBJ1-6; TRBD1 aligns across 7 bases. Germline V CDR1 and CDR2: SNHLY, FYNNEI. V shed 6 bases and J 7 bases; nucleotides not matched to a gene: 6. The CDR3 is 14 amino acids. The CDR3 DNA reads as TGTGCCAGCAGCGCGACAGGGCGAAATTCACCCCTCCACTTT. Translated: CASSATGRNSPLHF.

This clone has a single count. The V call is TRBV11-2, the J call TRBJ2-1; D perhaps matches TRBD1 (6 bases). This CDR3 is 15 amino acids long. V dropped 5 bases and J dropped 2 bases, with 13 bases sitting between them. CDR1 SGHAT and CDR2 FQNNGV come from the germline V gene. The CDR3 DNA reads as TGTGCCAGCAGCACAAGGGGGTATACCTACAATGAGCAGTTCTTC. Residues: CASSTRGYTYNEQFF.

This clone was recorded once. The chain uses TRBV11-2 and TRBJ2-6; D possibly corresponds to TRBD2 (5 bases). Trimming stripped 3 bases from V and 0 bases from J, with 6 bases between. CDR1 and CDR2 from the germline V gene are SGHAT and FQNNGV. CDR3 length: 15 amino acids. The CDR3 region is CASSFGVSGANVLTF. Here the CDR3 DNA reads TGTGCCAGCAGCTTCGGGGTCTCTGGGGCCAACGTCCTGACTTTC.

The chain joins TRBV28 to TRBJ1-4; possible D gene TRBD1, 6 bases. Germline CDR1 MDHEN, CDR2 SYDVKM. This CDR3 comprises 13 residues. V gave up 5 bases and J gave up 8 bases, with 12 bases separating them. In DNA form, the CDR3 reads TGTGCCAGCAGTCCCCCGGGACAAGAAAAACTGTTTTTT. Protein product: CASSPPGQEKLFF.

The chain joins TRBV2 to TRBJ1-1, with a possible D match to TRBD1 (6 bases). The CDR3 runs to 15 residues. The V end lost 7 bases, the J end lost 5 bases, and 20 bases lay between the germline ends. Looked up from germline, CDR1 is SNHLY and CDR2 is FYNNEI. This CDR3 reads CASNKDSGEGTEAFF. The CDR3 DNA reads as TGTGCCAGCAACAAGGACAGTGGGGAGGGGACTGAAGCTTTCTTT.

V usage is TRBV3-1 (or the pseudogene TRBV3-2) and J usage is TRBJ2-1, with 9 nucleotides matching TRBD1. Trimming removed 5 bases from V and 9 bases from J; junction bases left unmatched: 8. Germline assignment: CDR1 LGHDT and CDR2 YNNKEL (reference sequence). The CDR3 contains 14 residues. In nucleotides, the CDR3 is TGTGCCAGCAGCTCGACAGGGGGTACGAGTGAGCAGTTCTTC. The encoded protein is CASSSTGGTSEQFF.

The genes are TRBV2 and TRBJ2-5; 7 bases are shared with TRBD2. The ends lost 6 bases at V and 2 bases at J; junction bases unmatched: 6. Germline V gene sequence: CDR1 SNHLY, CDR2 FYNNEI. The CDR3 runs 14 residues. This CDR3 reads CASRSGRGQETQYF. The CDR3 DNA sequence: TGTGCCAGCAGGTCAGGGAGGGGTCAAGAGACCCAGTACTTC.

J is TRBJ1-5 and V is TRBV19; perhaps TRBD1 as D (5 bases). This CDR3 has 15 residues. CDR1 is LNHDA and CDR2 is SQIVND in the germline V gene (reference sequence). V was cut by 1 base and J by 9 bases, with 16 bases left in between. The CDR3 spells CASSIAGRAMTPQHF. The DNA of the CDR3 is TGTGCCAGTAGTATAGCTGGCAGGGCTATGACGCCCCAGCATTTT.

This chain links TRBV5-1 with TRBJ2-2; tentatively, D is TRBD2 (5 bases). Per the germline V gene, CDR1 is SGHRS and CDR2 is YFSETQ. CDR3 length equals 14 residues. Trimming left V 4 bases short and J 5 bases short, with 12 bases between. The CDR3 DNA reads as TGCGCCAGCAGCGCTACGGGCGGGACCGGGGAGCTGTTTTTT. Translated: CASSATGGTGELFF.